This TCR beta chain comes out of a study of regulatory T cells in long-lasting Graves disease. The sample's time point: newly diagnosed GD, antithyroid drugs for less than 3 months. The TCR library was made from RNA extracted from PBMCs. Study-level points and caveats: Persistent patients had a count of shared public clonotypes (over 2,500) that exceeded that of new patients (almost 1,000).

The authors built TCR beta libraries using iRepertoire HTBI primers and Arm-PCR of CDR3 regions. One entry per CDR3 protein results from TCRdb running MiXCR on the multiplex PCR reads. The table shows 500,000 or so distinct CDR3 sequences, with about 16% occurring only once. Worth noting for this clonotype: Antigen specificity is unknown.

The V end was cut by 0 bases, the J end by 1 base, with 16 bases between. This CDR3 comprises 16 residues. Germline CDR1 reads DFQATT; CDR2 reads SNEGSKA (reference sequence). The same sample was also used in a study of T cells in Graves' hyperthyroidism and ophthalmopathy. That source adds: Most clonotypes that expanded in the thyroid above 0.001 also showed up in blood.

Material: peripheral blood mononuclear cells (PBMCs), obtained at new diagnosis, from a patient treated with antithyroid drugs. The origin of this receptor is a woman aged 35 to 60 with Graves disease. The chain combines TRBV20-1 with TRBJ2-7; TRBD1 or TRBD2 may be the D gene (5 bases each). The CDR3 is CSAREGRVWGSYEQYF. The DNA of the CDR3 is TGCAGTGCTAGAGAGGGGCGGGTATGGGGGTCCTACGAGCAGTACTTC.